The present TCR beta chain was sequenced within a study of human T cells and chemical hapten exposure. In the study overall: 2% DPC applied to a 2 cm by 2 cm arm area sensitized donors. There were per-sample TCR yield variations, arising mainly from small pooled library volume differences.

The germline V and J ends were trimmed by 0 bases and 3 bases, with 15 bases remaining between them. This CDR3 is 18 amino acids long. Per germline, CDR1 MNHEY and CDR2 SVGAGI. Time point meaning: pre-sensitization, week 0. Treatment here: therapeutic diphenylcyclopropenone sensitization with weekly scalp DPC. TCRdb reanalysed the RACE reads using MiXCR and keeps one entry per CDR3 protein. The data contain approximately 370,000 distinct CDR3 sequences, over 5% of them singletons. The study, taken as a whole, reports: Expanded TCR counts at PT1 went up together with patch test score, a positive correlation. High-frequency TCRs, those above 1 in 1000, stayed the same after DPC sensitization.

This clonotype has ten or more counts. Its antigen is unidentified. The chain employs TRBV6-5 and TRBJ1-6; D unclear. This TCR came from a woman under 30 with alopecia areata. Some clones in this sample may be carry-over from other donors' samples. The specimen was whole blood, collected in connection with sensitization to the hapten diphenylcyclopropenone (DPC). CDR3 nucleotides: TGTGCCAGCAGTTACTCCCGCCCTAGACCGAGCTATAATTCACCCCTCCACTTT. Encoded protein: CASSYSRPRPSYNSPLHF.